This T cell receptor (beta chain) was recorded in a study of blood T cell repertoires in COVID-19. The wider study: COVID-19 samples, acute and convalescent, were from the United States, Italy and Spain. Sample material is recorded as cDNA or gDNA derived from T cells, B-cell-depleted T cells, or PBMCs.

The germline V gene encodes CDR1 SNHLY and CDR2 FYNNEI. CDR3 length equals 14 residues. Trimming removed 5 bases at V and 4 bases at J, with 14 bases between. How the authors handled the data: Reference gene primer amplification gave nucleated cell count estimates. Sequencing was performed with immunoSEQ multiplex PCR; in TCRdb, only in-frame clones are kept and a portion is missing. V and J calls and clone size are those listed in that table; D and trimming were worked out from the DNA. This table has about 250,000 clones, roughly four fifths appearing once. The chain carries TRBV2 and TRBJ1-1, with D hard to call. The source material was peripheral blood. The clonotype comes from a man aged 80 or over with acute or convalescent COVID-19. The CDR3 coding sequence is TGTGCCAGCAGTTCCTTAACAGTTTTCACTGAAGCTTTCTTT. Protein sequence: CASSSLTVFTEAFF.